This record looks at one TCR beta chain sequence and its context. The antigen is not known. The data are from a study of graft-versus-host responses after intestinal transplantation. Study-wide context: Grafts that recipients had were multivisceral, liver-intestinal, or isolated intestinal transplants.

V dropped 6 bases and J dropped 1 base, with 9 bases sitting between them. The CDR3 loop spans 13 amino acids. Looked up from germline, CDR1 is MNHGY and CDR2 is SAAAGT. Clones were read by immunoSEQ multiplex PCR, and TCRdb kept only the in-frame ones, dropping some. The sample includes 30,000 to 35,000 clones, around 83% of them seen just once. This specimen consisted of unstimulated CD8+ T cells sorted from spleen or lymph node cells, obtained before intestinal transplant. The source of this sequence is a human donor who received an intestinal transplant. The chain has TRBV6-8 and TRBJ1-1; the D is unclear. Here the CDR3 DNA reads TGTGCCAGCAGAACCCAGCGGAACACTGAAGCTTTCTTT. Its translation: CASRTQRNTEAFF.